The rows below give T cell receptor beta chains drawn from one sample of a study of cytomegalovirus exposure and HLA in healthy donors. Measured with immunoSEQ multiplex PCR; TCRdb has only the in-frame clones, and not every one. The top ten hold 1.1% of the sample, which has under 150,000 clones, 60% to 80% seen once. The sequenced material came from PBMCs. Receptors were obtained from a male donor in good health and CMV-seronegative. The CDR3 runs from the conserved cysteine through the conserved F or W. A D gene is named only where the DNA matches it firmly. Where a row states a size, it is once, few, many or the class of an expanded clone; other rows omit it.

abundance: .
j_gene: TRBJ1-2
v_gene: TRBV2
d_gene: .
CDR3aa: CASRPKTGDYGYTF
CDR3nt: TGTGCCAGCAGACCAAAGACGGGGGACTATGGCTACACCTTC

abundance: many
j_gene: TRBJ2-5
v_gene: TRBV6-4
d_gene: TRBD2
CDR3aa: CASSETSGGQETQYF
CDR3nt: TGTGCCAGCAGTGAGACTAGCGGGGGGCAAGAGACCCAGTACTTC

abundance: few
j_gene: TRBJ1-2
v_gene: TRBV7-2
d_gene: .
CDR3aa: CASSLDKYTGYTF
CDR3nt: TGTGCCAGCAGCTTAGATAAGTACACCGGCTACACCTTC

abundance: .
j_gene: TRBJ2-7
v_gene: TRBV5-5
d_gene: .
CDR3aa: CASSFWQSQGTYEQYF
CDR3nt: TGTGCCAGCAGCTTTTGGCAAAGCCAGGGAACCTACGAGCAGTACTTC

abundance: .
j_gene: TRBJ2-3
v_gene: TRBV4-3
d_gene: .
CDR3aa: CASSQDKGVDTQYF
CDR3nt: TGCGCCAGCAGCCAAGATAAAGGGGTGGATACGCAGTATTTT

abundance: .
j_gene: TRBJ2-7
v_gene: TRBV27
d_gene: TRBD1
CDR3aa: CASSLQGPHEQYF
CDR3nt: TGTGCCAGCAGCTTACAGGGGCCCCACGAGCAGTACTTC

abundance: .
j_gene: TRBJ1-1
v_gene: TRBV5-1
d_gene: TRBD1
CDR3aa: CASSPGTGNTEAFF
CDR3nt: TGCGCCAGCAGCCCTGGGACAGGGAACACTGAAGCTTTCTTT

abundance: .
j_gene: TRBJ2-2
v_gene: TRBV5-1
d_gene: .
CDR3aa: CASSLATGSPESGELFF
CDR3nt: TGCGCCAGCAGCTTGGCCACAGGGTCGCCCGAGTCCGGGGAGCTGTTTTTT

abundance: .
j_gene: TRBJ2-2
v_gene: TRBV6-5
d_gene: TRBD1
CDR3aa: CASSRTGNTGELFF
CDR3nt: TGTGCCAGCAGCCGGACAGGGAACACCGGGGAGCTGTTTTTT

abundance: few
j_gene: TRBJ1-2
v_gene: TRBV2
d_gene: TRBD1
CDR3aa: CATTFMTGGEGYTF
CDR3nt: TGTGCCACCACCTTCATGACAGGGGGGGAGGGCTACACCTTC

abundance: .
j_gene: TRBJ2-1
v_gene: TRBV11-2
d_gene: TRBD1
CDR3aa: CASSLVRGQGAKNEQFF
CDR3nt: TGTGCCAGCAGCTTAGTCCGGGGACAGGGGGCGAAAAATGAGCAGTTCTTC

abundance: few
j_gene: TRBJ1-5
v_gene: TRBV4-1
d_gene: .
CDR3aa: CASSQEASPPQHF
CDR3nt: TGCGCCAGCAGCCAAGAGGCTTCTCCACCCCAGCATTTT

abundance: few
j_gene: TRBJ1-1
v_gene: TRBV7-9
d_gene: TRBD1
CDR3aa: CASSPVGGLTEAFF
CDR3nt: TGTGCCAGCAGCCCAGTAGGGGGCCTCACTGAAGCTTTCTTT

abundance: .
j_gene: TRBJ2-5
v_gene: TRBV7-9
d_gene: .
CDR3aa: CASNSEPQETQYF
CDR3nt: TGTGCCAGCAATTCCGAGCCCCAAGAGACCCAGTACTTC

abundance: .
j_gene: TRBJ1-5
v_gene: TRBV5-1
d_gene: .
CDR3aa: CASSAGTTSNQPQHF
CDR3nt: TGCGCCAGCAGCGCCGGGACAACTAGCAATCAGCCCCAGCATTTT

abundance: few
j_gene: TRBJ1-1
v_gene: TRBV29-1
d_gene: .
CDR3aa: CSVVPSGPMNTEAFF
CDR3nt: TGCAGCGTTGTCCCGTCAGGGCCAATGAACACTGAAGCTTTCTTT

abundance: .
j_gene: TRBJ1-2
v_gene: TRBV7-2
d_gene: .
CDR3aa: CASSLARPPGGYTF
CDR3nt: TGTGCCAGCAGCTTAGCGCGGCCTCCGGGGGGCTACACCTTC

abundance: .
j_gene: TRBJ2-1
v_gene: TRBV5-1
d_gene: TRBD2
CDR3aa: CASSSTGGNEQFF
CDR3nt: TGCGCCAGCTCTTCGACGGGGGGGAATGAGCAGTTCTTC

abundance: .
j_gene: TRBJ1-5
v_gene: TRBV19
d_gene: .
CDR3aa: CASSIDREGIQPQHF
CDR3nt: TGTGCCAGTAGTATAGACAGGGAAGGAATCCAGCCCCAGCATTTT

abundance: .
j_gene: TRBJ1-1
v_gene: TRBV5-1
d_gene: TRBD1
CDR3aa: CASSLRGRNTEAFF
CDR3nt: TGCGCCAGCAGCTTGAGGGGGCGGAACACTGAAGCTTTCTTT

abundance: .
j_gene: TRBJ2-7
v_gene: TRBV19
d_gene: TRBD1
CDR3aa: CASSPMGQLEEQYF
CDR3nt: TGTGCCAGTAGTCCCATGGGACAGCTGGAGGAGCAGTACTTC

abundance: .
j_gene: TRBJ1-3
v_gene: TRBV7-6
d_gene: TRBD1
CDR3aa: CASSLGTGPGNTIYF
CDR3nt: TGTGCCAGCAGCTTAGGGACAGGACCTGGAAACACCATATATTTT

abundance: few
j_gene: TRBJ1-1
v_gene: TRBV5-6
d_gene: .
CDR3aa: CASSFSRTGLTEAFF
CDR3nt: TGTGCCAGCAGCTTTAGTCGCACGGGACTGACTGAAGCTTTCTTT

abundance: few
j_gene: TRBJ1-4
v_gene: TRBV2
d_gene: TRBD1
CDR3aa: CASSGTGGAEKLFF
CDR3nt: TGTGCCAGCAGTGGGACAGGGGGTGCTGAAAAACTGTTTTTT

abundance: .
j_gene: TRBJ2-1
v_gene: TRBV6-6
d_gene: .
CDR3aa: CASREGAAYEQFF
CDR3nt: TGTGCCAGCAGGGAAGGGGCAGCGTATGAGCAGTTCTTC

abundance: .
j_gene: TRBJ2-7
v_gene: TRBV6-6
d_gene: .
CDR3aa: CASSYSGDEQYF
CDR3nt: TGTGCCAGCAGTTACTCCGGGGATGAGCAGTACTTC

abundance: few
j_gene: TRBJ1-1
v_gene: TRBV4-3
d_gene: .
CDR3aa: CASSQVLGGNTEAFF
CDR3nt: TGCGCCAGCAGCCAGGTGCTCGGGGGGAACACTGAAGCTTTCTTT

abundance: .
j_gene: TRBJ1-2
v_gene: TRBV19
d_gene: .
CDR3aa: CASSKRQEANYGYTF
CDR3nt: TGTGCCAGTAGTAAACGACAGGAAGCTAACTATGGCTACACCTTC

abundance: .
j_gene: TRBJ2-7
v_gene: TRBV10-3
d_gene: TRBD2
CDR3aa: CAISAGTSQQYF
CDR3nt: TGTGCCATCAGTGCCGGGACTAGCCAGCAGTACTTC

abundance: .
j_gene: TRBJ1-1
v_gene: TRBV6-5
d_gene: TRBD1
CDR3aa: CASTSDRGLTEAFF
CDR3nt: TGTGCCAGCACCTCGGACAGGGGGCTCACTGAAGCTTTCTTT

abundance: .
j_gene: TRBJ1-5
v_gene: TRBV6-5
d_gene: TRBD1
CDR3aa: CASSERTGRQPQHF
CDR3nt: TGTGCCAGCAGTGAACGGACAGGAAGACAGCCCCAGCATTTT

abundance: .
j_gene: TRBJ2-3
v_gene: TRBV7-7
d_gene: TRBD1
CDR3aa: CASSPGTGSTDTQYF
CDR3nt: TGTGCTAGCAGCCCGGGGACAGGGAGCACAGATACGCAGTATTTT

abundance: few
j_gene: TRBJ2-5
v_gene: TRBV7-6
d_gene: .
CDR3aa: CASSLALGAQYF
CDR3nt: TGTGCCAGCAGCTTAGCGCTGGGAGCCCAGTACTTC

abundance: .
j_gene: TRBJ2-2
v_gene: TRBV27
d_gene: TRBD2
CDR3aa: CASSFAGGQGGELFF
CDR3nt: TGTGCCAGCAGTTTCGCGGGGGGGCAGGGCGGGGAGCTGTTTTTT

abundance: .
j_gene: TRBJ1-2
v_gene: TRBV19
d_gene: .
CDR3aa: CASSMSQVYGYTF
CDR3nt: TGTGCCAGTAGTATGAGCCAGGTGTATGGCTACACCTTC

abundance: few
j_gene: TRBJ2-1
v_gene: TRBV6-1
d_gene: .
CDR3aa: CASSDPGQGGNEQFF
CDR3nt: TGTGCCAGCAGTGATCCGGGTCAGGGAGGCAATGAGCAGTTCTTC

abundance: .
j_gene: TRBJ1-6
v_gene: TRBV5-1
d_gene: TRBD1
CDR3aa: CASSLVGQHNSPLHF
CDR3nt: TGCGCCAGCAGCTTAGTGGGACAGCATAATTCACCCCTCCACTTT

abundance: .
j_gene: TRBJ1-5
v_gene: TRBV5-6
d_gene: .
CDR3aa: CASSLYQNSNQPQHF
CDR3nt: TGTGCCAGCAGCTTGTACCAGAATAGCAATCAGCCCCAGCATTTT

abundance: .
j_gene: TRBJ1-2
v_gene: TRBV5-4
d_gene: TRBD1
CDR3aa: CASRTGGENYGYTF
CDR3nt: TGTGCCAGCAGGACAGGGGGCGAAAACTATGGCTACACCTTC

abundance: .
j_gene: TRBJ1-4
v_gene: TRBV18
d_gene: .
CDR3aa: CASSISATNEKLFF
CDR3nt: TGTGCCAGCTCAATTTCTGCAACTAATGAAAAACTGTTTTTT

abundance: .
j_gene: TRBJ1-2
v_gene: TRBV7-9
d_gene: .
CDR3aa: CASSLADRSSGYTF
CDR3nt: TGTGCCAGCAGCTTAGCAGACAGGTCTTCTGGCTACACCTTC

abundance: .
j_gene: TRBJ1-1
v_gene: TRBV6-5
d_gene: .
CDR3aa: CASSYSSSITEAFF
CDR3nt: TGTGCCAGCAGTTACTCGAGCTCCATTACTGAAGCTTTCTTT

abundance: .
j_gene: TRBJ2-3
v_gene: TRBV7-2
d_gene: TRBD2
CDR3aa: CASSPLAGGSTDTQYF
CDR3nt: TGTGCCAGCAGCCCCCTAGCGGGGGGCTCCACAGATACGCAGTATTTT

abundance: .
j_gene: TRBJ2-5
v_gene: TRBV4-2
d_gene: .
CDR3aa: CASSQDRIVDYPYQETQYF
CDR3nt: TGTGCCAGCAGCCAAGATCGAATCGTGGACTACCCGTACCAAGAGACCCAGTACTTC

abundance: .
j_gene: TRBJ1-2
v_gene: TRBV5-4
d_gene: .
CDR3aa: CASSGGRGLNYGYTF
CDR3nt: TGTGCCAGCAGCGGGGGCAGGGGTCTTAACTATGGCTACACCTTC

abundance: .
j_gene: TRBJ1-2
v_gene: TRBV30
d_gene: TRBD1
CDR3aa: CAWSSPRQGSRVGYTF
CDR3nt: TGTGCCTGGAGCTCCCCCCGACAGGGGAGTAGGGTTGGCTACACCTTC

abundance: once
j_gene: TRBJ2-5
v_gene: TRBV9
d_gene: .
CDR3aa: CASSPRPGETQYF
CDR3nt: TGTGCCAGCAGCCCCCGGCCGGGGGAGACCCAGTACTTC

abundance: .
j_gene: TRBJ1-5
v_gene: TRBV28
d_gene: .
CDR3aa: CASRRRTVSNQPQHF
CDR3nt: TGTGCCAGCAGGAGGCGGACAGTCAGCAATCAGCCCCAGCATTTT

abundance: once
j_gene: TRBJ2-1
v_gene: TRBV2
d_gene: .
CDR3aa: CASSPGTAGGEQFF
CDR3nt: TGTGCCAGCAGTCCCGGGACAGCCGGAGGGGAGCAGTTCTTC

abundance: .
j_gene: TRBJ2-3
v_gene: TRBV5-1
d_gene: TRBD2
CDR3aa: CASSLGGRGTDTQYF
CDR3nt: TGCGCCAGCAGCCTCGGTGGGCGGGGGACAGATACGCAGTATTTT

abundance: .
j_gene: TRBJ1-2
v_gene: TRBV30
d_gene: .
CDR3aa: CAWSVSTGYGYTF
CDR3nt: TGTGCCTGGAGTGTATCTACAGGTTATGGCTACACCTTC

abundance: few
j_gene: TRBJ1-1
v_gene: TRBV4-2
d_gene: .
CDR3aa: CASSQGGTRAFF
CDR3nt: TGTGCCAGCAGCCAAGGAGGGACAAGGGCTTTCTTT

abundance: .
j_gene: TRBJ1-5
v_gene: TRBV6-6
d_gene: TRBD1
CDR3aa: CASSPTGGRNQPQHF
CDR3nt: TGTGCCAGCAGTCCGACAGGGGGAAGAAATCAGCCCCAGCATTTT

abundance: .
j_gene: TRBJ1-2
v_gene: TRBV7-9
d_gene: .
CDR3aa: CASRGGILDYGYTF
CDR3nt: TGTGCCAGTCGGGGAGGAATATTGGACTATGGCTACACCTTC

abundance: .
j_gene: TRBJ2-1
v_gene: TRBV29-1
d_gene: TRBD2
CDR3aa: CSVGTSGGNEQFF
CDR3nt: TGCAGCGTTGGGACTAGCGGGGGCAATGAGCAGTTCTTC

abundance: .
j_gene: TRBJ2-2
v_gene: TRBV9
d_gene: .
CDR3aa: CASSFGRGGGTGELFF
CDR3nt: TGTGCCAGCAGCTTTGGCCGAGGGGGGGGCACCGGGGAGCTGTTTTTT

abundance: .
j_gene: TRBJ1-2
v_gene: TRBV6-1
d_gene: TRBD1
CDR3aa: CASSGQGNYGYTF
CDR3nt: TGTGCCAGCAGTGGACAGGGGAACTATGGCTACACCTTC